Presented here are 11 T cell receptor beta chains from one specimen sequenced in a study of blood T cell repertoires in COVID-19. Assay used: immunoSEQ multiplex PCR; TCRdb lists only in-frame clones, some missing. The sample includes over 150,000 clones, approximately 85% of them seen just once. The sequenced sample consisted of PBMCs or T cells enriched from blood (not recorded which). The receptor set was obtained from a man aged 40-49 years who had recovered from COVID-19.

This clone showed up just once. The V and J genes are TRBV5-4 and TRBJ1-2; 7 bases line up with TRBD1. Germline CDR1 SGHNT, CDR2 YYREEE (reference sequence). With V trimmed by 4 bases and J by 2 bases, 5 bases remained unmatched. This CDR3 region has 14 residues. CDR3 in amino acids: CASSLRQGNYGYTF. The CDR3 bases are TGTGCCAGCAGCCTACGACAGGGAAACTATGGCTACACCTTC.

This chain connects TRBV18 to TRBJ1-1; 9 bases agree with TRBD1. CDR1 is KGHSH, CDR2 LQKENI, per germline. After removal of 3 bases from V and 4 bases from J, the junction contained 12 bases not matched to a gene. The CDR3 loop spans 17 amino acids. In nucleotides, the CDR3 is TGTGCCAGCTCACCCGCCATACAGGGGGCTGGTGGCACTGAAGCTTTCTTT. Protein product: CASSPAIQGAGGTEAFF.

This chain links TRBV5-1 with TRBJ1-6; 8 nucleotides agree with TRBD1. This CDR3 has 14 residues. Germline assignment: CDR1 SGHRS and CDR2 YFSETQ. V gave up 3 bases and J gave up 10 bases; unmatched junction bases: 6. CDR3 residues: CASSSRQGSSPLHF. As DNA, the CDR3 is TGCGCCAGCAGCTCCAGACAGGGGAGCTCACCCCTCCACTTT. The entire variable domain, with the rest obtained from reference TRBV5-1 and TRBJ1-6, is as follows: KAGVTQTPRYLIKTRGQQVTLSCSPISGHRSVSWYQQTPGQGLQFLFEYFSETQRNKGNFPGRFSGRQFSNSRSEMNVSTLELGDSALYLCASSSRQGSSPLHFGNGTRLTVT.

This chain connects TRBV12-3 or TRBV12-4 to TRBJ2-1; 7 bases match TRBD1. The CDR3 runs 13 residues. Losses at the gene ends were 3 bases for V and 6 bases for J; bases not matched to a gene: 2. The CDR3 loop reads CASSLTGFNEQFF. For the CDR3, the DNA is TGTGCCAGCAGTTTGACAGGGTTCAATGAGCAGTTCTTC.

In this sample, this clone turned up once. The chain recombines TRBV5-1 with TRBJ1-2; D possibly corresponds to TRBD1 (5 bases). The germline CDR1 and CDR2 sequences are SGHRS and YFSETQ. Trimming removed 1 base at V and 0 bases at J, with 10 bases between. The CDR3 runs 15 residues. CDR3 sequence reads: CASSLSAGTNYGYTF. CDR3 DNA: TGCGCCAGCAGCTTGTCGGCAGGGACTAACTATGGCTACACCTTC.

This CDR3 reads CASSYSAGQPSSYNEQFF. The CDR3 DNA reads as TGTGCCAGCAGTTACTCGGCGGGACAGCCCAGCTCCTACAATGAGCAGTTCTTC. The chain is built from TRBV6-2 or TRBV6-3 and TRBJ2-1; maybe TRBD1 (7 bases). Trimming removed 0 bases from V and 0 bases from J, with 15 bases in between. This CDR3 is 18 amino acids long. Germline CDR1 reads MNHEY; CDR2 reads SVGEGT.

This clone was observed once. The chain carries TRBV2 and TRBJ1-2; D is perhaps TRBD1 (5 bases). This CDR3 spans 12 amino acids. CDR1 is SNHLY and CDR2 is FYNNEI in the germline V gene. V lost 6 bases and J 6 bases, leaving 11 bases between the germline ends. The CDR3 DNA follows: TGTGCCAGCAGCGTCCGGACAAATGGCTACACCTTC. Residues: CASSVRTNGYTF.

This clone was recorded only once. The V call is TRBV7-2, the J call TRBJ2-5; weak D call: TRBD1 (5 bases). The germline V gene has CDR1 SGHTA and CDR2 FQGNSA. Trimming pared 7 bases from V and 5 bases from J, leaving 20 bases between. CDR3 length: 15 residues. The CDR3 DNA reads as TGTGCCAGCACCGGCCCAGGGAATTGGCGGGAGACCCAGTACTTC. This codes for CASTGPGNWRETQYF.

The rearrangement joins TRBV19 to TRBJ1-1; a weak D match, TRBD1 (6 bases). The V end was cut by 5 bases, the J end by 0 bases, with 16 bases between. The CDR3 is 16 amino acids. CDR1 and CDR2 from the germline V gene are LNHDA and SQIVND (reference sequence). CDR3 protein: CASSPRDKGMNTEAFF. The CDR3 DNA follows: TGTGCCAGTAGTCCCCGGGACAAGGGAATGAACACTGAAGCTTTCTTT.

The chain recombines TRBV18 with TRBJ2-2; 11 bases align to TRBD2. The CDR3 contains 16 residues. With 3 bases clipped from V and 5 bases from J, the junction kept 5 bases outside the gene matches. Germline CDR1 is KGHSH and CDR2 is LQKENI. CDR3 sequence reads: CASSPRLAGGTGELFF. The CDR3 DNA reads as TGTGCCAGCTCACCTAGGCTAGCGGGAGGAACCGGGGAGCTGTTTTTT.

This rearrangement joins TRBV6-5 to TRBJ1-4, with D possibly matching TRBD1 (6 bases). CDR3 size: 14 residues. Per germline, CDR1 MNHEY and CDR2 SVGAGI. Trimming took 2 bases from V and 8 from J, leaving 12 bases between them. The CDR3: CASSYNRGKEKLFF. The CDR3 bases are TGTGCCAGCAGTTACAATAGGGGGAAGGAAAAACTGTTTTTT.